These T cell receptor beta chains were read from a single sample in a study of T cell responses to AZD1222 COVID-19 vaccine. Assay: immunoSEQ multiplex PCR; the TCRdb copy retains only in-frame clones and omits some. The data show around 160,000 clones, more than 85% seen once. Here the sequenced sample was peripheral blood, taken on day 0 of AZD1222 vaccination. The receptors derive from an adult in good health. The CDR3 runs from the conserved cysteine through the conserved F or W. The order of the fields is V gene, clone size, D gene, J gene, CDR3 DNA, CDR3 protein. The D gene is left open where the match is weak. Clone size appears in some rows only: once, few, many, or a class for an expanded clone.

v_gene: TRBV6-2/TRBV6-3
abundance: NA
d_gene: NA
j_gene: TRBJ2-4
CDR3nt: TGTGCCAGCAGCTCACACCAAAGAGGCATTCAGTACTTC
CDR3aa: CASSSHQRGIQYF

v_gene: TRBV18
abundance: NA
d_gene: NA
j_gene: TRBJ2-3
CDR3nt: TGTGCCAGCTCACCCTTGCGGGGCACAGATACGCAGTATTTT
CDR3aa: CASSPLRGTDTQYF

v_gene: TRBV28
abundance: NA
d_gene: TRBD1
j_gene: TRBJ2-7
CDR3nt: TGTGCCAGCGGGACAGGTGCTATCTACGAGCAGTACTTC
CDR3aa: CASGTGAIYEQYF

v_gene: TRBV6-5
abundance: NA
d_gene: NA
j_gene: TRBJ2-7
CDR3nt: TGTGCCAGCAGTCGCAGGGGGGGGGTCTACGAGCAGTACTTC
CDR3aa: CASSRRGGVYEQYF

v_gene: TRBV19
abundance: NA
d_gene: TRBD2
j_gene: TRBJ2-6
CDR3nt: TGTGCCAGTAGTGCCATCAGCGGGAGAGTCTCTGGGGCCAACGTCCTGACTTTC
CDR3aa: CASSAISGRVSGANVLTF

v_gene: TRBV19
abundance: once
d_gene: TRBD1
j_gene: TRBJ1-5
CDR3nt: TGTGCCAGTAGGGGACAGGGGGCCAGTCAGCCCCAGCATTTT
CDR3aa: CASRGQGASQPQHF

v_gene: TRBV5-1
abundance: NA
d_gene: NA
j_gene: TRBJ1-4
CDR3nt: TGCGCCAGCAGCTGGACAGTCTCCGGAGAAAAACTGTTTTTT
CDR3aa: CASSWTVSGEKLFF

v_gene: TRBV13
abundance: NA
d_gene: NA
j_gene: TRBJ2-1
CDR3nt: TGTGCCAGCAGCGCTGGGTTAATCGAGGACTCTTACAATGAGCAGTTCTTC
CDR3aa: CASSAGLIEDSYNEQFF

v_gene: TRBV29-1
abundance: NA
d_gene: NA
j_gene: TRBJ1-2
CDR3nt: TGCAGCGTTCTCCCTTTAGGGCGGCCCGAGATTGACACCTTC
CDR3aa: CSVLPLGRPEIDTF

v_gene: TRBV27
abundance: NA
d_gene: NA
j_gene: TRBJ1-5
CDR3nt: TGTGCCAGCAGTTTCCGGCTCGGTCAGCCCCAGCATTTT
CDR3aa: CASSFRLGQPQHF

v_gene: TRBV9
abundance: NA
d_gene: TRBD1
j_gene: TRBJ2-5
CDR3nt: TGTGCCAGCAGCGTCCGGACGGGACAGGGAGAGACCCAGTACTTC
CDR3aa: CASSVRTGQGETQYF

v_gene: TRBV14
abundance: once
d_gene: NA
j_gene: TRBJ2-7
CDR3nt: TGTGCCAGCAGCCGGCGCTCGGAGCAGTACTTC
CDR3aa: CASSRRSEQYF

v_gene: TRBV5-4
abundance: NA
d_gene: NA
j_gene: TRBJ1-1
CDR3nt: TGTGCCAGCAGCTCGGACGGTTTGAACACTGAAGCTTTCTTT
CDR3aa: CASSSDGLNTEAFF

v_gene: TRBV9
abundance: NA
d_gene: TRBD2
j_gene: TRBJ2-1
CDR3nt: TGTGCCAGCAGCGGGAGCGGGGGGGCCGGAAATGAGCAGTTCTTC
CDR3aa: CASSGSGGAGNEQFF

v_gene: TRBV11-2
abundance: NA
d_gene: NA
j_gene: TRBJ2-1
CDR3nt: TGTGCCAGCAGCTCCCAGGTACTAGCCCGGTACAATGAGCAGTTCTTC
CDR3aa: CASSSQVLARYNEQFF

v_gene: TRBV15
abundance: NA
d_gene: NA
j_gene: TRBJ1-6
CDR3nt: TGTGCCACCAGCATCGGGACCTCTAAGGCCCTCCACTTT
CDR3aa: CATSIGTSKALHF

v_gene: TRBV24-1
abundance: once
d_gene: NA
j_gene: TRBJ2-3
CDR3nt: TGTGCCACCAGTGCCGCGGGGCCTAGCACAGATACGCAGTATTTT
CDR3aa: CATSAAGPSTDTQYF

v_gene: TRBV12-3/TRBV12-4
abundance: NA
d_gene: TRBD2
j_gene: TRBJ2-1
CDR3nt: TGTGCCAGCAGTGCCGGGACTAATCATGAGCAGTTCTTC
CDR3aa: CASSAGTNHEQFF

v_gene: TRBV19
abundance: NA
d_gene: NA
j_gene: TRBJ2-7
CDR3nt: TGTGCCAGTAGTATGCTCGGACCCGGCTCCGAGCAGTACTTC
CDR3aa: CASSMLGPGSEQYF

v_gene: TRBV19
abundance: NA
d_gene: TRBD1
j_gene: TRBJ1-4
CDR3nt: TGTGCCAGTAGTTTTTTACAGGGGCTGGATGTTGAAAAACTGTTTTTT
CDR3aa: CASSFLQGLDVEKLFF

v_gene: TRBV6-1
abundance: NA
d_gene: TRBD1
j_gene: TRBJ1-5
CDR3nt: TGTGCCAGCAGTGAAGGTGGAGGGGGCAGTCAGCCCCAGCATTTT
CDR3aa: CASSEGGGGSQPQHF

v_gene: TRBV5-1
abundance: NA
d_gene: TRBD1
j_gene: TRBJ1-3
CDR3nt: TGCGCCAGCAGCGTCACCGGGACAGGGTCCCTATCTGGAAACACCATATATTTT
CDR3aa: CASSVTGTGSLSGNTIYF

v_gene: TRBV7-9
abundance: NA
d_gene: TRBD1
j_gene: TRBJ2-3
CDR3nt: TGTGCCAGCAGCTTGACAGGGGGATTGGAGGATACGCAGTATTTT
CDR3aa: CASSLTGGLEDTQYF

v_gene: TRBV30
abundance: NA
d_gene: TRBD1
j_gene: TRBJ1-5
CDR3nt: TGTGCCTGGAGTGGGGGACAGCGGAATCAGCCCCAGCATTTT
CDR3aa: CAWSGGQRNQPQHF

v_gene: TRBV28
abundance: once
d_gene: NA
j_gene: TRBJ1-2
CDR3nt: TGTGCCAGCGGACTAACGGGGGTTAACTATGGCTACACCTTC
CDR3aa: CASGLTGVNYGYTF

v_gene: TRBV7-2
abundance: NA
d_gene: NA
j_gene: TRBJ2-2
CDR3nt: TGTGCCAGCAGCTTACGGGGACCCGCGGGCGGGGAGCTGTTTTTT
CDR3aa: CASSLRGPAGGELFF

v_gene: TRBV7-9
abundance: NA
d_gene: NA
j_gene: TRBJ1-5
CDR3nt: TGTGCCAGCAGTCCAGGTGCAGGTGGATACGATCAGCCCCAGCATTTT
CDR3aa: CASSPGAGGYDQPQHF

v_gene: TRBV5-1
abundance: once
d_gene: NA
j_gene: TRBJ2-3
CDR3nt: TGCGCCAGCAGCCCCCTAAGGACAGCACCAGATACGCAGTATTTT
CDR3aa: CASSPLRTAPDTQYF

v_gene: TRBV4-2
abundance: NA
d_gene: NA
j_gene: TRBJ2-1
CDR3nt: TGTGCCAGCAGCCAACGAAAAGGGGGGACTCTCAGTAACAATGAGCAGTTCTTC
CDR3aa: CASSQRKGGTLSNNEQFF

v_gene: TRBV5-6
abundance: NA
d_gene: TRBD1
j_gene: TRBJ1-1
CDR3nt: TGTGCCAGCAAAGGGACAGGGGGTCGAACTGAAGCTTTCTTT
CDR3aa: CASKGTGGRTEAFF

v_gene: TRBV5-1
abundance: NA
d_gene: NA
j_gene: TRBJ1-2
CDR3nt: TGCGCCAGCAGCTTAATACAGGGAAGTTATGGCTACACCTTC
CDR3aa: CASSLIQGSYGYTF